The 3 T cell receptor beta chains listed next were all sequenced from one sample in a study of cytomegalovirus exposure and HLA in healthy donors (dated by TCRdb to the late 2010s). Libraries were prepared through the immunoSEQ multiplex PCR assay. For the multiplex PCR, a mixture combining 60 forward primers for TCR Vbeta segments and 13 reverse primers for TCR Jbeta segments was used. TCRdb provides this immuneACCESS table in a form limited to in-frame rearrangements. Some clones are lacking; in checked studies, under half of them reflect an unresolved V gene, and why the rest are absent is not known. The sample contains around 61,000 clones, roughly four fifths of them found a single time. Over 1.5% of the sample lies in the top ten. Sequenced input: PBMCs. The origin of the receptors is a man aged 40-49 years in good health and CMV-seronegative.

Concerning this clone itself: Relative to the germline gene, one junction end is altered; a read error may explain this. Other DNA sequences of this sample code for an identical CDR3. The genes are TRBV30 and TRBJ1-6, with 10 bases identical to TRBD1. Germline V gene sequence: CDR1 GTSNPN, CDR2 SVGIG (reference sequence). CDR3 length: 15 amino acids. The CDR3 bases are TGTGCCTGGATGGGACAGGGGACAACTAATTCCCCCCTCCACTTT. Protein: CAWMGQGTTNSPLHF.

The DNA for the CDR3 is TGTGCCAGTAGTTTACGAGGGGCGGGAGACTATGGCTACACCTTC. It is translated as CASSLRGAGDYGYTF. The chain is built from TRBV19 and TRBJ1-2, with D perhaps matching TRBD1 (5 bases). Germline CDR1 is LNHDA and CDR2 is SQIVND (reference sequence). Trimming cost V 5 bases and J 3 bases, with 16 bases left between them. The CDR3 covers 15 residues.

The rearrangement links TRBV13 to TRBJ2-7; maybe TRBD1 (6 bases). CDR3 length equals 15 residues. CDR1 and CDR2 (germline): PRHDT, FYEKMQ (reference sequence). V was cut by 5 bases and J by 5 bases, with 19 bases left in between. CDR3 bases: TGTGCCAGCAGCGAAGGAGTTACAGGGTTCCACGAGCAGTACGTC. Its protein product is CASSEGVTGFHEQYV.